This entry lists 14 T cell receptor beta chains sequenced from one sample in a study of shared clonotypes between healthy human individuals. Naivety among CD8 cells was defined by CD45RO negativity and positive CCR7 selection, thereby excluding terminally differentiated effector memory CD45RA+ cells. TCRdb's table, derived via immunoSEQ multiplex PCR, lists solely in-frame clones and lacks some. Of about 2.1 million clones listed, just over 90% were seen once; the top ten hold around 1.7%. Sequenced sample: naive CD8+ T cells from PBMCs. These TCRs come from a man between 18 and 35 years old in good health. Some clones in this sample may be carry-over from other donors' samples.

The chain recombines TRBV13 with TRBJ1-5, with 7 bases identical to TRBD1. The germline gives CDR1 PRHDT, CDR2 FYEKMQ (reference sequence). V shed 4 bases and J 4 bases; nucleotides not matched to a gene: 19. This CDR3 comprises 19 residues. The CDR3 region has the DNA TGTGCCAGCAGCTCTTCCCGTCTCAGGGGGGGACAGAAGAATCAGCCCCAGCATTTT. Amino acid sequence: CASSSSRLRGGQKNQPQHF.

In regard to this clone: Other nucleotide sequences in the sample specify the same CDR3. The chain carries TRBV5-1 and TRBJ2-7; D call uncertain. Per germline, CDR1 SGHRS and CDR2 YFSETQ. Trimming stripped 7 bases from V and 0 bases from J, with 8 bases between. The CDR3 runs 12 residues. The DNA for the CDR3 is TGCGCCAGCCGAGACTCCTCCTACGAGCAGTACTTC. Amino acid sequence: CASRDSSYEQYF.

CDR3 nucleotides: TGTGCCAGCAAAGGACTAGCAGGCGAGCAGTACTTC. Its translation is CASKGLAGEQYF. The rearrangement joins TRBV6-1 to TRBJ2-7; 8 positions agree with TRBD2. CDR3 size: 12 residues. Trimming cost V 7 bases and J 6 bases; bases outside gene matches: 5. In germline, CDR1 is MNHNS, CDR2 SASEGT.

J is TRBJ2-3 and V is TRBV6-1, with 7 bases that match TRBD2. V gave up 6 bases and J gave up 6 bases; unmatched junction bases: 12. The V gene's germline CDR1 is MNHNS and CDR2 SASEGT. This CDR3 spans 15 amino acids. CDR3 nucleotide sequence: TGTGCCAGCAGCTCGGGACTATGGGTTTCCGATACGCAGTATTTT. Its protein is CASSSGLWVSDTQYF.

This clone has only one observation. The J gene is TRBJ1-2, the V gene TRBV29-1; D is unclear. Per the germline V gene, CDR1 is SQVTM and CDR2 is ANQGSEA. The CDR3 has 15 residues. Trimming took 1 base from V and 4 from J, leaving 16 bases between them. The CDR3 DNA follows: TGCAGCGTTGAAGCTTTGGGGAGTGACCGCTATGGCTACACCTTC. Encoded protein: CSVEALGSDRYGYTF. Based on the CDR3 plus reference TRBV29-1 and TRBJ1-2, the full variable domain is SAVISQKPSRDICQRGTSLTIQCQVDSQVTMMFWYRQQPGQSLTLIATANQGSEATYESGFVIDKFPISRPNLTFSTLTVSNMSPEDSSIYLCSVEALGSDRYGYTFGSGTRLTVV.

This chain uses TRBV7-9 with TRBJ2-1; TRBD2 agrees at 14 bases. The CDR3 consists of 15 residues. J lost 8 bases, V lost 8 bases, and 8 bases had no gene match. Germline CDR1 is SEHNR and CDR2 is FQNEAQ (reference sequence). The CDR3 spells CASAPGLAGVYEQFF. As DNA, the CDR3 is TGTGCCAGCGCACCGGGACTAGCGGGAGTTTATGAGCAGTTCTTC. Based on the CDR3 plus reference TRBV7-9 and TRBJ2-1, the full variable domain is DTGVSQNPRHKITKRGQNVTFRCDPISEHNRLYWYRQTLGQGPEFLTYFQNEAQLEKSRLLSDRFSAERPKGSFSTLEIQRTEQGDSAMYLCASAPGLAGVYEQFFGPGTRLTVL.

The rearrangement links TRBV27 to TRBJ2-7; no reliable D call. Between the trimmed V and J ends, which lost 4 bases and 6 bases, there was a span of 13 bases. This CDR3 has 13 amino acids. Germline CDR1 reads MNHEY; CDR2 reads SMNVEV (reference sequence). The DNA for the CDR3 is TGTGCCAGCAGTTACTCGACTGGGTCCGAGCAGTACTTC. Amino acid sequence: CASSYSTGSEQYF.

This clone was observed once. The CDR3 DNA sequence: TGCGCCAGCAGCTTATACACAAACACCGGGGAGCTGTTTTTT. Protein sequence: CASSLYTNTGELFF. The rearrangement joins TRBV5-1 to TRBJ2-2, with D hard to call. The CDR3 runs 14 residues. CDR1 and CDR2 (germline): SGHRS, YFSETQ. V lost 2 bases and J lost 2, with 7 bases in between.

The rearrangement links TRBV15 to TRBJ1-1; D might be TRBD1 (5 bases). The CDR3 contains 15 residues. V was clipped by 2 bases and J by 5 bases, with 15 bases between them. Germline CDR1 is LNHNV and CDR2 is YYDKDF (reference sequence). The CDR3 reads CATSRRRGGLTEAFF. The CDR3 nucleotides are TGTGCCACCAGCAGACGAAGGGGAGGGTTGACTGAAGCTTTCTTT. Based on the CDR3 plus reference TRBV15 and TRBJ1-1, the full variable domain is DAMVIQNPRYQVTQFGKPVTLSCSQTLNHNVMYWYQQKSSQAPKLLFHYYDKDFNNEADTPDNFQSRRPNTSFCFLDIRSPGLGDTAMYLCATSRRRGGLTEAFFGQGTRLTVV.

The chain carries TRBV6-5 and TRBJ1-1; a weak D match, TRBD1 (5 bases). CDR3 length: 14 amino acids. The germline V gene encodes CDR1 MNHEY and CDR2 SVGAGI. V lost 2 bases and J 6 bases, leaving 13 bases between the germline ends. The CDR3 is CASSYAEGVSEAFF. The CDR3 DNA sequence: TGTGCCAGCAGTTACGCAGAAGGGGTCTCTGAAGCTTTCTTT.

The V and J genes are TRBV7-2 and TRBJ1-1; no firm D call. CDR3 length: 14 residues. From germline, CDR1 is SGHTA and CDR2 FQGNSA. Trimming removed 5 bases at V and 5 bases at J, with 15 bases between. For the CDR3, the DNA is TGTGCCAGCAGCCGCTCCGGGGAGGATACTGAAGCTTTCTTT. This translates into CASSRSGEDTEAFF.

This CDR3 reads CASSYSSAGTEAFF. The CDR3 nucleotides read TGTGCCAGCAGTTACTCGAGTGCCGGCACTGAAGCTTTCTTT. This chain connects TRBV6-5 to TRBJ1-1, with D uncertain. V was cut by 0 bases and J by 4 bases, with 9 bases left in between. The CDR3 is 14 residues long. The germline CDR1 and CDR2 sequences are MNHEY and SVGAGI.

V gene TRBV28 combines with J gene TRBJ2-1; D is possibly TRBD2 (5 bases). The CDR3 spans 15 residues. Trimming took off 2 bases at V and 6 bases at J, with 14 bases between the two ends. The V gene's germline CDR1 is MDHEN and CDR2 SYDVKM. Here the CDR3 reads CASSLVARPINEQFF. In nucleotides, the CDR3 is TGTGCCAGCAGTTTAGTAGCGCGACCCATCAATGAGCAGTTCTTC.

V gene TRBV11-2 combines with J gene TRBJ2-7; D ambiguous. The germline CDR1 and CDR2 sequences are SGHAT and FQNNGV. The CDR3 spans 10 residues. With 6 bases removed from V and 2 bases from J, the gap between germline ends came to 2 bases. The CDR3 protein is CASRAYEQYF. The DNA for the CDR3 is TGTGCCAGCAGGGCCTACGAGCAGTACTTC.